These T cell receptor beta chains were read from a single sample in a study of blood T cell repertoires in COVID-19. Using immunoSEQ multiplex PCR, the repertoire was profiled, and TCRdb retains in-frame clones only, with some absent. Here the sample spans approximately 300,000 clones, just under 90% being singletons. Specimen: peripheral blood. Every receptor here comes from a woman aged 25 to 39 with COVID-19, enrolled during active disease. Both conserved end residues are part of each CDR3. Fields, in order: V gene, D gene, clone size, J gene, CDR3 DNA, CDR3 protein. A D gene is named only where the DNA matches it firmly. Clone size is shown for a subset of rows, as once, few, many or a class of expanded clone.

>TRBV7-8|TRBD2|-|TRBJ2-5
TGTGCCAGCACCCAATTAGCGGGGGCGGGGGAGACCCAGTACTTC
CASTQLAGAGETQYF
>TRBV2|-|-|TRBJ1-6
TGTGCCAGCAGTGCCGCATCCAGGGCGGAGAATTCACCCCTCCACTTT
CASSAASRAENSPLHF
>TRBV4-1|-|-|TRBJ1-5
TGCGCCAGCAGCCAAGCATGGGGGGGCACGAATCAGCCCCAGCATTTT
CASSQAWGGTNQPQHF
>TRBV30|-|few|TRBJ1-2
TGTGCCTGGAGTGGAGGCAGCCACTATGGCTACACCTTC
CAWSGGSHYGYTF
>TRBV11-1|-|-|TRBJ2-7
TGTGCCAGCAGCTTAAGCCCGGTAAGCTACGAGCAGTACTTC
CASSLSPVSYEQYF
>TRBV5-1|-|-|TRBJ1-4
TGCGCCAGCAGCTTGGCCGATGGCGGGGTAAATGAAAAACTGTTTTTT
CASSLADGGVNEKLFF
>TRBV5-8|-|-|TRBJ2-5
TGTGCCAGCAGCTTGGCCTGGGGCTTTTCCCCAAGAGGAATCCAGTACTTC
CASSLAWGFSPRGIQYF
>TRBV5-4|-|once|TRBJ1-2
TGTGCCAGCAGCTCTGGCCATGTTAACAACTATGGCTACACCTTC
CASSSGHVNNYGYTF
>TRBV21-1|-|-|TRBJ1-5
TGTGCCAGCAGCAGATCATGGACTCTCAGGGGACTATGCCAGCCCCAGCATTTT
CASSRSWTLRGLCQPQHF
>TRBV13|-|-|TRBJ1-3
TGTGCCAGCAGCACCTCACAGGGAAACACCATATATTTT
CASSTSQGNTIYF
>TRBV5-5|TRBD2|-|TRBJ2-2
TGTGCCAGCAGCCCTATGTCCGGGGGGGCCGTCACCGGGGAGCTGTTTTTT
CASSPMSGGAVTGELFF
>TRBV19|-|-|TRBJ1-3
TGTGCCAGTAGTATAGGGGCATCTGGAAACACCATATATTTT
CASSIGASGNTIYF
>TRBV5-1|TRBD1|-|TRBJ2-3
TGCGCCAGCCGGGGACAGGACGAAGATACGCAGTATTTT
CASRGQDEDTQYF
>TRBV2|-|once|TRBJ1-2
TGTGCCAGCAGGAAAAACAGGGATCAAGGCTACACCTTC
CASRKNRDQGYTF
>TRBV10-1|TRBD1|-|TRBJ1-1
TGCGCCAGCAGTGCGGACAGGGTTATGAACACTGAAGCTTTCTTT
CASSADRVMNTEAFF
>TRBV6-5|TRBD1|-|TRBJ1-5
TGTGCCAGCAGCCGGACAGGCCGCCAGCCCCAGCATTTT
CASSRTGRQPQHF
>TRBV3-1/TRBV3-2|TRBD2|-|TRBJ2-2
TGTGCCAGCAGCCCCGGGACTAGTAACACCGGGGAGCTGTTTTTT
CASSPGTSNTGELFF
>TRBV19|-|once|TRBJ1-5
TGTGCCAGTAGTCCCCAGCTAGGGGGAAGCTATCAGCCCCAGCATTTT
CASSPQLGGSYQPQHF
>TRBV2|-|-|TRBJ2-5
TGTGCCAGCAGGCCGACAGTATTGGAGACCCAGTACTTC
CASRPTVLETQYF
>TRBV14|-|-|TRBJ2-3
TGTGCCAGCAGCCAGTTCAACACAGATACGCAGTATTTT
CASSQFNTDTQYF
>TRBV5-4|TRBD1|once|TRBJ2-3
TGTGCCAGCAGCTCCCCAGGGGGCAGCACAGATACGCAGTATTTT
CASSSPGGSTDTQYF
>TRBV28|-|-|TRBJ1-6
TGTGCCAGCAGTCCGCCCCAGGAATCACCCCTCCACTTT
CASSPPQESPLHF
>TRBV19|TRBD1|once|TRBJ1-4
TGTGCCAGTAGCCCGGACAGGGTCGGGGAAAAACTGTTTTTT
CASSPDRVGEKLFF
>TRBV7-9|-|few|TRBJ1-3
TGTGCCAGCGCGGCCTCTGGAAACACCATATATTTT
CASAASGNTIYF
>TRBV2|TRBD1|-|TRBJ1-1
TGTGCCAGCAGAGGACAGGGGGGAGAAGCTTTCTTT
CASRGQGGEAFF